Listed below are T cell receptor beta chains from one sample, sequenced in a study of cytomegalovirus exposure and HLA in healthy donors. Measured with immunoSEQ multiplex PCR; TCRdb has only the in-frame clones, and not every one. Of 160,000 or so clones listed, about 69% were seen once; the top ten hold 2% to 3%. Specimen: PBMCs. All receptors derive from a human donor in good health. Both conserved end residues are part of each CDR3. The D gene is left open where the match is weak. Where a row states a size, it is once, few, many or the class of an expanded clone; other rows omit it.

J | V | size | D | DNA | CDR3
TRBJ1-1 | TRBV6-5 | - | - | TGTGCCAGCAGTTACAACGGGCGGGCTGAAGCTTTCTTT | CASSYNGRAEAFF
TRBJ1-2 | TRBV5-5 | - | - | TGTGCCAGCAGCAGCCTCGACTTC | CASSSLDF
TRBJ1-2 | TRBV7-9 | once | - | TGTGCCAGCAGCCAGGACAGCTATGGCTACACCTTC | CASSQDSYGYTF
TRBJ2-7 | TRBV5-1 | - | - | TGCGCCAGCTCCCCCACGGGGGGCGCCTTGGGCGAGCAGTACTTC | CASSPTGGALGEQYF
TRBJ2-1 | TRBV4-1 | - | TRBD2 | TGCGCCAGCAGCCAAGAAGGGACTAGCGGGGGGGGAAATGAGCAGTTCTTC | CASSQEGTSGGGNEQFF
TRBJ1-2 | TRBV7-2 | once | - | TGTGCCAGCAGCTTTAGCTTCCCCCCGGGCTACACCTTC | CASSFSFPPGYTF
TRBJ2-7 | TRBV5-1 | - | - | TGCGCCAGCAGCTTGGGACAGGCGACCTACGAGCAGTACTTC | CASSLGQATYEQYF
TRBJ2-1 | TRBV19 | - | TRBD2 | TGTGCCAGTACCAGCCAGACTAGCGGGCGTTTTACCTACAATGAGCAGTTCTTC | CASTSQTSGRFTYNEQFF
TRBJ1-1 | TRBV4-1 | once | TRBD1 | TGCGCCAGCAGCCAAGAACACGGAGGGGGCCTGAACACTGAAGCTTTCTTT | CASSQEHGGGLNTEAFF
TRBJ1-2 | TRBV5-1 | - | - | TGCGCCAGCAGCTTTGTCGGGATACAATCCGGGACAAACCAGGGCTACACCTTC | CASSFVGIQSGTNQGYTF
TRBJ1-1 | TRBV25-1 | few | TRBD1 | TGTGCCAGCAGTGACGGGGACAGGGCGCCGAGTGAAGCTTTCTTT | CASSDGDRAPSEAFF
TRBJ2-6 | TRBV27 | - | - | TGTGCCAGCAGTTCTATTCGGGGATTCTCTGGGGCCAACGTCCTGACTTTC | CASSSIRGFSGANVLTF
TRBJ2-5 | TRBV10-3 | - | - | TGTGCCACGGGGAGAGGCGAGCAAGAGACCCAGTACTTC | CATGRGEQETQYF
TRBJ2-5 | TRBV19 | - | - | TGTGCCAGTGGTGGAGGGGCCGGGCCAAGTGAGACCCAGTACTTC | CASGGGAGPSETQYF
TRBJ2-3 | TRBV19 | - | TRBD1 | TGTGCCAGTAGTACTGCCCCGGGACAGGCCAGCACAGATACGCAGTATTTT | CASSTAPGQASTDTQYF
TRBJ1-6 | TRBV9 | few | TRBD1 | TGTGCCAGCAGCCCTACAGGGGAAAGGAGTTCACCCCTCCACTTT | CASSPTGERSSPLHF
TRBJ1-1 | TRBV5-1 | few | TRBD1 | TGCGCCAGCAGTGGACAGGGGAACACTGAAGCTTTCTTT | CASSGQGNTEAFF
TRBJ1-5 | TRBV4-3 | few | - | TGCGCCAGCAGCCCCGGGAGGGACGGATATCAGCCCCAGCATTTT | CASSPGRDGYQPQHF
TRBJ1-4 | TRBV13 | - | - | TGTGCCAGCAGCCAACAGGGCGGTAGTGAAAAACTGTTTTTT | CASSQQGGSEKLFF
TRBJ1-1 | TRBV6-6 | - | TRBD1 | TGTGCCAGCAGCCCCGGACAGGGGGCGCGTGACACTGAAGCTTTCTTT | CASSPGQGARDTEAFF
TRBJ1-5 | TRBV19 | - | - | TGTGCCAGTGGACAGAATAGCAATCAGCCCCAGCATTTT | CASGQNSNQPQHF
TRBJ2-3 | TRBV27 | once | TRBD2 | TGTGCCAGCACACTAGCGGGGTCCACAGATACGCAGTATTTT | CASTLAGSTDTQYF
TRBJ1-4 | TRBV5-4 | - | - | TGTGCCAGCAGTCAACAGGGAAAGGGGAATGAAAAACTGTTTTTT | CASSQQGKGNEKLFF
TRBJ2-7 | TRBV27 | - | - | TGTGCCAGTAGTTTAAGGGGGAACTACGAGCAGTACTTC | CASSLRGNYEQYF
TRBJ2-3 | TRBV5-1 | - | TRBD1 | TGCGCCAGCAGCCAGGGACAGGGAAGCACAGATACGCAGTATTTT | CASSQGQGSTDTQYF
TRBJ1-1 | TRBV5-4 | - | TRBD1 | TGTGCCAGCAGCTTGGGAACAGGGGAGTACACTGAAGCTTTCTTT | CASSLGTGEYTEAFF
TRBJ1-1 | TRBV4-1 | - | - | TGCGCCAGCAGCAAAGCGACACTCCTCGAGAACACTGAAGCTTTCTTT | CASSKATLLENTEAFF
TRBJ1-1 | TRBV30 | - | - | TGTGCCTGGAGCTCGGGACTACGACACGACACTGAAGCTTTCTTT | CAWSSGLRHDTEAFF
TRBJ1-5 | TRBV5-5 | - | - | TGTGCCAGCAGCTTGGGTCCCCCGGGGGGCAATCAGCCCCAGCATTTT | CASSLGPPGGNQPQHF
TRBJ2-1 | TRBV5-1 | - | TRBD2 | TGCGCCTGCACGGCTAGCGGGGGCTCCTACAATGAGCAGTTCTTC | CACTASGGSYNEQFF
TRBJ2-5 | TRBV5-8 | - | TRBD1 | TGTGCCAGCAGAGTCTACAGGGGACAAGAGACCCAGTACTTC | CASRVYRGQETQYF
TRBJ2-7 | TRBV4-1 | few | TRBD1 | TGCGCCAGCAGCCAAGGACAGGGGACACCGTACGAGCAGTACTTC | CASSQGQGTPYEQYF
TRBJ1-1 | TRBV19 | once | - | TGTGCCAGTAGTATAAGTCGGGGCACTGAAGCTTTCTTT | CASSISRGTEAFF
TRBJ1-2 | TRBV19 | - | - | TGTGCCAGTTGTCCTAACGGGGGCTATGGCTACACCTTC | CASCPNGGYGYTF
TRBJ2-2 | TRBV7-9 | - | TRBD2 | TGTGCCAGCAGCTTAGCTATTAGCGGGTCGAACACCGGGGAGCTGTTTTTT | CASSLAISGSNTGELFF
TRBJ2-5 | TRBV27 | - | TRBD2 | TGTGCCAGCAGTTTATGGAGCGGGGGGGACCAAGAGACCCAGTACTTC | CASSLWSGGDQETQYF
TRBJ2-7 | TRBV6-7 | once | - | TGTGCCAGCAGTAATCCGGGACTGGCCTACGAGCAGTACTTC | CASSNPGLAYEQYF
TRBJ2-5 | TRBV13 | - | - | TGTGCCAGCAGCTTTCGACAGACAGGAGAGACCCAGTACTTC | CASSFRQTGETQYF
TRBJ2-5 | TRBV7-9 | - | - | TGTGCCAGCAGCTTGGGGAATGTGGGGGGTTGGGAGACCCAGTACTTC | CASSLGNVGGWETQYF
TRBJ1-1 | TRBV11-3 | - | - | TGTGCCAGCAGCTTTGATTTCAGGGCTGAAGCTTTCTTT | CASSFDFRAEAFF
TRBJ1-1 | TRBV30 | - | - | TGTGCCTGGAGCACAGACAGTGGGCCCACTGAAGCTTTCTTT | CAWSTDSGPTEAFF
TRBJ2-1 | TRBV6-1 | - | TRBD1 | TGTGCCAGCAGTGTGGGGGACAGGAGGTACAATGAGCAGTTCTTC | CASSVGDRRYNEQFF